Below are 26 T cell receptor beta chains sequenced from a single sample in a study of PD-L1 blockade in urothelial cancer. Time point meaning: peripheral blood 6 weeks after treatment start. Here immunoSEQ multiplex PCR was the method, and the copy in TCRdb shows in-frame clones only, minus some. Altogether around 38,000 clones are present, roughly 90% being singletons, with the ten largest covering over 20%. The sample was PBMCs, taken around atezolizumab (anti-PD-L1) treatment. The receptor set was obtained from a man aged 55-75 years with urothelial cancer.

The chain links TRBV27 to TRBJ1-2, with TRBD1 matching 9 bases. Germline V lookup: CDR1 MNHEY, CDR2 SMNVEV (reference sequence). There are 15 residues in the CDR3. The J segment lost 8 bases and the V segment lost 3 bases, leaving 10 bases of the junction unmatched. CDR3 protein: CASSFGDRADQGYTF. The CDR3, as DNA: TGTGCCAGCAGTTTTGGGGACAGGGCCGATCAGGGCTACACCTTC.

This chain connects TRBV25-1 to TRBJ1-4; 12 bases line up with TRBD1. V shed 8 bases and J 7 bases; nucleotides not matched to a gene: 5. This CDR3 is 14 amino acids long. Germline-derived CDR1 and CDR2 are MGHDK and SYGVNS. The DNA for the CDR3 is TGTGCCAGCGGTCCGGGACAGGGGGCTGAAAAACTGTTTTTT. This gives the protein CASGPGQGAEKLFF. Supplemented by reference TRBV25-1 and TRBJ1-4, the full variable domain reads EADIYQTPRYLVIGTGKKITLECSQTMGHDKMYWYQQDPGMELHLIHYSYGVNSTEKGDLSSESTVSRIRTEHFPLTLESARPSHTSQYLCASGPGQGAEKLFFGSGTQLSVL.

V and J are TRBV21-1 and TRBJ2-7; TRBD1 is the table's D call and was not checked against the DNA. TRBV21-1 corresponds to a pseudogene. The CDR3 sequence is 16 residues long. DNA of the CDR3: TGTGCCAGCAGCAAAGGTAACGGGGGACAGGGATACGAGCAGTACTTC. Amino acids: CASSKGNGGQGYEQYF.

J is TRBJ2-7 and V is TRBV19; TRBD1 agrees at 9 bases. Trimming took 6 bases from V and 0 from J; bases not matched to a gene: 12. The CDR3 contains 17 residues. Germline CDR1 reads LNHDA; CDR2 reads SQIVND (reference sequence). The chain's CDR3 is CASRGEDRGFGSYEQYF. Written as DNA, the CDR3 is TGTGCCAGTAGAGGAGAGGACAGGGGTTTTGGCTCCTACGAGCAGTACTTC.

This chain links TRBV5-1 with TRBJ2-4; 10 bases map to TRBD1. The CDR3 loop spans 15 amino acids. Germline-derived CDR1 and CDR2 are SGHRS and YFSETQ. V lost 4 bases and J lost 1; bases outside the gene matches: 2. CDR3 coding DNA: TGCGCCAGCAGCAGGGGACAGGGGGCCAAAAACATTCAGTACTTC. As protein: CASSRGQGAKNIQYF.

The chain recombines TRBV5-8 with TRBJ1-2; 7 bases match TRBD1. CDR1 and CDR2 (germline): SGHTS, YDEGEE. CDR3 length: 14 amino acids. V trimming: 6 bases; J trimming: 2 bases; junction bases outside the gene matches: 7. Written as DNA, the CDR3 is TGTGCCAGCACCCGACAGGGTTCAAACTATGGCTACACCTTC. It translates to CASTRQGSNYGYTF.

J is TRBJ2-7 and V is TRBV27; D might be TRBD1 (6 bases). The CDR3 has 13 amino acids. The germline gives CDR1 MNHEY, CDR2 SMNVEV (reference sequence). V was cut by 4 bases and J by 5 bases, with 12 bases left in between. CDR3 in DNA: TGTGCCAGCAGTTACCGTTACAGGGACGAGCAGTACTTC. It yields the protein CASSYRYRDEQYF.

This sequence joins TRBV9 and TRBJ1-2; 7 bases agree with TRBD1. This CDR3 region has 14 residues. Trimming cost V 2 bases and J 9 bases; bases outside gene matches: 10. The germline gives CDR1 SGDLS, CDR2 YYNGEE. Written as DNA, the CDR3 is TGTGCCAGCAGCGTCGGACAGGCCCTTAGGCGCTACACCTTC. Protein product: CASSVGQALRRYTF.

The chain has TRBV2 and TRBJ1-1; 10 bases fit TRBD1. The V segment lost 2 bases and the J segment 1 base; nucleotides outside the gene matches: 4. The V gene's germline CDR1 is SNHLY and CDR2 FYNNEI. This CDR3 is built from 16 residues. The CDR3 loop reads CASSERQGASNTEAFF. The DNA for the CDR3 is TGTGCCAGCAGTGAACGACAGGGGGCCTCGAACACTGAAGCTTTCTTT.

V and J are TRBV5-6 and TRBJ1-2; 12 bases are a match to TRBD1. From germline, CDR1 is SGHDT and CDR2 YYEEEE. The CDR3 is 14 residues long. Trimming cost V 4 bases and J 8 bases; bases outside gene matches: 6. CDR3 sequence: CASSLRDRGQGYTF. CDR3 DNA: TGTGCCAGCAGCCTTCGGGACAGGGGGCAGGGCTACACCTTC.

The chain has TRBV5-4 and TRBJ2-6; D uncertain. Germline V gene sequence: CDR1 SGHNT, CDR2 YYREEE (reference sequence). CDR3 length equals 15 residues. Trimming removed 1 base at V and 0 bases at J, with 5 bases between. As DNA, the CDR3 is TGTGCCAGCAGCTTGTCCCTCTCTGGGGCCAACGTCCTGACTTTC. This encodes CASSLSLSGANVLTF.

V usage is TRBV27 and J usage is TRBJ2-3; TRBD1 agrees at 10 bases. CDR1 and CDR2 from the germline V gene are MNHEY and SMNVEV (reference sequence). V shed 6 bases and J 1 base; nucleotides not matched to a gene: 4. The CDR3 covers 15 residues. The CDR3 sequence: CASRPGTGGTDTQYF. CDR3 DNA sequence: TGTGCCAGCAGACCCGGGACAGGGGGCACAGATACGCAGTATTTT.

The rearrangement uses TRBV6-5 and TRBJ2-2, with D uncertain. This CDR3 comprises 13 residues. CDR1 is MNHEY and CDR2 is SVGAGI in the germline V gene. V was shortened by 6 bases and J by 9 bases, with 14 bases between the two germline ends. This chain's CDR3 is CASRQTSPRELFF. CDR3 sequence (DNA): TGTGCCAGCAGACAGACCTCCCCCCGGGAGCTGTTTTTT.

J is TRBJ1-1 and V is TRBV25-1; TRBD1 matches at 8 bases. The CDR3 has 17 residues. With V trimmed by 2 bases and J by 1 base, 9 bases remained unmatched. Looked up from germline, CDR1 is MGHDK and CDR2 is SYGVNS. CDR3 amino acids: CASSELTAGTGNTEAFF. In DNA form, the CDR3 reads TGTGCCAGCAGTGAACTTACCGCCGGGACAGGGAACACTGAAGCTTTCTTT.

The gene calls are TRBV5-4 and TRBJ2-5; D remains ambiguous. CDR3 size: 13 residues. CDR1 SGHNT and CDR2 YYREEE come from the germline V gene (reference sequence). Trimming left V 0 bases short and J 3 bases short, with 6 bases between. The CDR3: CASSLVGEETQYF. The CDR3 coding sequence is TGTGCCAGCAGCTTGGTTGGAGAAGAGACCCAGTACTTC.

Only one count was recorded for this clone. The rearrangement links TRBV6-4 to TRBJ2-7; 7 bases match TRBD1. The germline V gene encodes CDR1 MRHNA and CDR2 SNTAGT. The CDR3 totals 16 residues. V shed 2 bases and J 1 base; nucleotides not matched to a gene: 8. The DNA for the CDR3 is TGTGCCAGCAGTGACCTAACTCGGGACAGTTCCTACGAGCAGTACTTC. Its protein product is CASSDLTRDSSYEQYF.

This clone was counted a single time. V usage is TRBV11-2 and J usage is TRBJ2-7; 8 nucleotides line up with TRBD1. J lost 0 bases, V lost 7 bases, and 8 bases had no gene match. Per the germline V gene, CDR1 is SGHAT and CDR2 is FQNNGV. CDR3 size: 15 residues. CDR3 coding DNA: TGTGCCAGCATCCTGACCGGGACAGGCTCCTACGAGCAGTACTTC. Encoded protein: CASILTGTGSYEQYF.

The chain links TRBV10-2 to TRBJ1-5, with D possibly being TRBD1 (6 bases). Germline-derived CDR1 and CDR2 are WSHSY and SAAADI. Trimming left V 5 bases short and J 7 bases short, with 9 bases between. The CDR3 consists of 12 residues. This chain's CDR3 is CASSLTGQPQHF. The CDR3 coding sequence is TGCGCCAGCAGTTTAACAGGGCAGCCCCAGCATTTT.

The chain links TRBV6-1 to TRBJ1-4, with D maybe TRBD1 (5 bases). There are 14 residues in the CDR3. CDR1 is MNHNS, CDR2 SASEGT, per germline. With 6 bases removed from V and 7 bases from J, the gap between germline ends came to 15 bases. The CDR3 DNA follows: TGTGCCAGCAGGGCAGGGCCAGTAGCTGAAAAACTGTTTTTT. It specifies CASRAGPVAEKLFF.

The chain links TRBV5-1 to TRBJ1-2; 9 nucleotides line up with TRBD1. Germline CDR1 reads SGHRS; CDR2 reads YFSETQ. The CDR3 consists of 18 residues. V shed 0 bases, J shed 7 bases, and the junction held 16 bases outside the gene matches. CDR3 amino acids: CASSLGLDRGRLVSGYTF. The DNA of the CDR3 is TGCGCCAGCAGCTTGGGGTTGGACAGGGGCCGGCTAGTATCTGGCTACACCTTC.

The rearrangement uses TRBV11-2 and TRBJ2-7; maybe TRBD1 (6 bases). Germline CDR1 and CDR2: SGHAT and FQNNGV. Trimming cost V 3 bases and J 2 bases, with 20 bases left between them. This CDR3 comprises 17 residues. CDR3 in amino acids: CASSFTVAVQGPYEQYF. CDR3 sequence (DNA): TGTGCCAGCAGCTTTACCGTGGCAGTACAGGGACCCTACGAGCAGTACTTC.

CDR3 nucleotide sequence: TGTGCCAGCAGTTCCCCTGAACCACGCCGGGGAGGGGAGACCCAGTACTTC. This gives the protein CASSSPEPRRGGETQYF. V and J are TRBV28 and TRBJ2-5; 7 bases line up with TRBD2. CDR3 length: 17 amino acids. Germline V lookup: CDR1 MDHEN, CDR2 SYDVKM. Trimming cost V 4 bases and J 5 bases; bases outside gene matches: 16.

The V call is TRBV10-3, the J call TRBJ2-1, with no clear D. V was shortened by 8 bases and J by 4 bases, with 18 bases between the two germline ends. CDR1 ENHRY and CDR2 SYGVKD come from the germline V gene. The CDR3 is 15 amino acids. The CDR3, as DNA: TGTGCCATCCGGCAGCAGGCAGAGAAATACAATGAGCAGTTCTTC. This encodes CAIRQQAEKYNEQFF.

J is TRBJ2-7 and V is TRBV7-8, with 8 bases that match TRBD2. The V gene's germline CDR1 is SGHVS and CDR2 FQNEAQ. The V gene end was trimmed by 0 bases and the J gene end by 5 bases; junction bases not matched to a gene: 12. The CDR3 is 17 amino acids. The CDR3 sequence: CASSLAEEGLAFHEQYF. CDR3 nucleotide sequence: TGTGCCAGCAGCTTAGCCGAGGAAGGACTAGCTTTTCACGAGCAGTACTTC.

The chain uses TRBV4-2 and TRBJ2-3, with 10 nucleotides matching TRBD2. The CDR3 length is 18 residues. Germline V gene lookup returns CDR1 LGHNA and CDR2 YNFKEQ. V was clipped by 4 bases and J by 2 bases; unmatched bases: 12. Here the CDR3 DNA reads TGTGCCAGCAGCCTCAGGACTAGCGGAACCGTAAACACAGATACGCAGTATTTT. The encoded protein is CASSLRTSGTVNTDTQYF.

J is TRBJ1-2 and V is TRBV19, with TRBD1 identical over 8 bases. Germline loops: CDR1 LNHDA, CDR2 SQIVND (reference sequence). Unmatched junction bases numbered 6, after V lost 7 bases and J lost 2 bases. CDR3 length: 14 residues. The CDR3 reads CASNDRGPNYGYTF. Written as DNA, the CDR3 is TGTGCCAGTAATGACAGGGGCCCCAACTATGGCTACACCTTC.